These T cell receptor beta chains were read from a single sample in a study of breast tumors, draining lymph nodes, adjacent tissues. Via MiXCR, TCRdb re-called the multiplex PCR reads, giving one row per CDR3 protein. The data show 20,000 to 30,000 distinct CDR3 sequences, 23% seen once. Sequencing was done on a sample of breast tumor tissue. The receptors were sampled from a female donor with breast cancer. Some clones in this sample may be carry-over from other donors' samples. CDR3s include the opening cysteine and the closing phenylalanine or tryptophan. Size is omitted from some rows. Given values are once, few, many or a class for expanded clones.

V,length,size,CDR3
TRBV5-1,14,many,CASSPGLGTDTQYF
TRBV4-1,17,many,CASSQGDLGVLDNEQFF
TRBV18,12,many,CASSPEPYGYTF
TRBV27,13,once,CASSLRQTYGYTF
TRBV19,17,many,CASSIGRRGFDNSPLHF
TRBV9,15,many,CASSSGGSYTDTQYF
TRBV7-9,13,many,CASSFAGTYEQYF
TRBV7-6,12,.,CASSRLGETQYF
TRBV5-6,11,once,CASSLQAEAFF
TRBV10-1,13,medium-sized,CASSAGTGYEQYF
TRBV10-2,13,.,CANRRQPNTEAFF